Presented here are 5 T cell receptor beta chains from one specimen sequenced in a study of blood T cell repertoires in COVID-19. Assay: immunoSEQ multiplex PCR; the TCRdb copy retains only in-frame clones and omits some. The table includes 200,000 or so clones, 70% to 90% detected once. The source material was peripheral blood. These receptors all come from a woman between 65 and 79 years old with acute or convalescent COVID-19.

In DNA, the CDR3 is TGTGCCAGCAGCGTGTACAGTAACACTGAAGCTTTCTTT. Amino acids: CASSVYSNTEAFF. The J gene is TRBJ1-1, the V gene TRBV7-9; D is undetermined. The V end was cut by 5 bases, the J end by 2 bases, with 9 bases between. From germline, CDR1 is SEHNR and CDR2 FQNEAQ (reference sequence). The CDR3 is made up of 13 amino acids.

The chain carries TRBV6-5 and TRBJ2-2, with D possibly matching TRBD1 (6 bases). Germline CDR1 is MNHEY and CDR2 is SVGAGI. The germline V and J ends were trimmed by 0 bases and 8 bases, with 16 bases remaining between them. The CDR3 has 16 amino acids. The CDR3 sequence is CASSYSRLQGSGELFF. In DNA form, the CDR3 reads TGTGCCAGCAGTTACTCTCGGCTTCAGGGGTCTGGGGAGCTGTTTTTT.

The chain has TRBV5-1 and TRBJ2-7, with 9 bases identical to TRBD1. This CDR3 is built from 14 residues. Germline lookup yields CDR1 SGHRS and CDR2 YFSETQ. The V gene end was trimmed by 5 bases and the J gene end by 4 bases; junction bases not matched to a gene: 7. In DNA form, the CDR3 reads TGCGCCAGCAGGAGAGGGACAGGGCTTTACGAGCAGTACTTC. Translating it yields CASRRGTGLYEQYF. Combining the CDR3 with reference TRBV5-1 and TRBJ2-7 gives the whole variable domain KAGVTQTPRYLIKTRGQQVTLSCSPISGHRSVSWYQQTPGQGLQFLFEYFSETQRNKGNFPGRFSGRQFSNSRSEMNVSTLELGDSALYLCASRRGTGLYEQYFGPGTRLTVT.

The chain carries TRBV6-5 and TRBJ1-5; 9 bases are shared with TRBD1. This CDR3 has 14 amino acids. Losses at the gene ends were 11 bases for V and 5 bases for J; bases not matched to a gene: 10. The germline V gene encodes CDR1 MNHEY and CDR2 SVGAGI. This chain's CDR3 is CALGTGMGYQPQHF. The CDR3 nucleotides read TGTGCCCTCGGGACAGGGATGGGGTATCAGCCCCAGCATTTT.

The gene calls are TRBV10-2 and TRBJ2-3, with D tentatively TRBD1 (7 bases). V was pared by 3 bases and J by 2 bases, with 12 bases between. Per germline, CDR1 WSHSY and CDR2 SAAADI. The CDR3 runs to 15 residues. The DNA for the CDR3 is TGCGCCAGCAGTGATCAGGGGGGAGTCACAGATACGCAGTATTTT. It specifies CASSDQGGVTDTQYF.